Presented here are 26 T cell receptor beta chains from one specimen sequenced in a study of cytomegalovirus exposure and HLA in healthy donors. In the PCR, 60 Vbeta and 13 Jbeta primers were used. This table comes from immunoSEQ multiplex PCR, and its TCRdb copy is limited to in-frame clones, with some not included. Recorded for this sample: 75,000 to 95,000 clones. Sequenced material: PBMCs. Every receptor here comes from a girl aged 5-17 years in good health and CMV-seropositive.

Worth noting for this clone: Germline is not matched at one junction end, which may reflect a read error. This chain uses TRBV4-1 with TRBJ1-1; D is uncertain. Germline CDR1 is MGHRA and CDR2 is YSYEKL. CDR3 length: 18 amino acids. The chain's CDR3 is CASSQATGASAGNTEDFF. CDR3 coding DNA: TGCGCCAGCAGCCAAGCAACGGGAGCCTCGGCCGGGAACACTGAAGATTTCTTT.

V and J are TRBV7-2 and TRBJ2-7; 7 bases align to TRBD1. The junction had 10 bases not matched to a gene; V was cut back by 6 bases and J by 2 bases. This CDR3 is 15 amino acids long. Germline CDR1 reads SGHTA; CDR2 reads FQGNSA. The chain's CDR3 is CASSWRMTGTYEQYF. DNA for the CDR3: TGTGCCAGCAGTTGGAGGATGACAGGGACCTACGAGCAGTACTTC. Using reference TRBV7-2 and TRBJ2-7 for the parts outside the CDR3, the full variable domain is GAGVSQSPSNKVTEKGKDVELRCDPISGHTALYWYRQSLGQGLEFLIYFQGNSAPDKSGLPSDRFSAERTGGSVSTLTIQRTQQEDSAVYLCASSWRMTGTYEQYFGPGTRLTVT.

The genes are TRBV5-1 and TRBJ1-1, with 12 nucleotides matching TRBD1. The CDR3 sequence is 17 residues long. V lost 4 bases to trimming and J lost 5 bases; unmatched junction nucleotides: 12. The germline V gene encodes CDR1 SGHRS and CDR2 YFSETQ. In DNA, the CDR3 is TGCGCCAGCAGCCCACCGGGACAGGGGGCGGTGAGAACTGAAGCTTTCTTT. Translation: CASSPPGQGAVRTEAFF.

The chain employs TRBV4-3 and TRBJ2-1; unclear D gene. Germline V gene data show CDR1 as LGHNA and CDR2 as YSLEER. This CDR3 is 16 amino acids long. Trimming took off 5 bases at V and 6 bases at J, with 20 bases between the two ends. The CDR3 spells CASSEWFGGASNEQFF. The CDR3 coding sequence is TGCGCCAGCAGCGAATGGTTCGGCGGCGCAAGCAATGAGCAGTTCTTC.

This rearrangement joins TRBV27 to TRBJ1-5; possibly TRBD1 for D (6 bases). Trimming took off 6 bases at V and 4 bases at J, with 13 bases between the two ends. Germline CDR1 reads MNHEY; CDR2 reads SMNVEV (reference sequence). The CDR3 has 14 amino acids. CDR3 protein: CASSQDSGNQPQHF. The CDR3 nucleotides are TGTGCCAGCAGCCAGGACAGCGGAAATCAGCCCCAGCATTTT.

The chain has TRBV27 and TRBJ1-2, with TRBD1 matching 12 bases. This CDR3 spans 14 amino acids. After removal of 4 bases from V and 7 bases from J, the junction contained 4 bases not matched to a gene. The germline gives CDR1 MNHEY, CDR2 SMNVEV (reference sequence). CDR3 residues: CASSWDRGLSGYTF. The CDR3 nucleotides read TGTGCCAGCAGTTGGGACAGGGGGCTAAGTGGCTACACCTTC.

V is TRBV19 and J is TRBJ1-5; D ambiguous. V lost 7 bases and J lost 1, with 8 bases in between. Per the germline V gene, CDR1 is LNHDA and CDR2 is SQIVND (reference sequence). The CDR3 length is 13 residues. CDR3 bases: TGTGCCAGTACCGGTTTCAGCAATCAGCCCCAGCATTTT. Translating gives CASTGFSNQPQHF.

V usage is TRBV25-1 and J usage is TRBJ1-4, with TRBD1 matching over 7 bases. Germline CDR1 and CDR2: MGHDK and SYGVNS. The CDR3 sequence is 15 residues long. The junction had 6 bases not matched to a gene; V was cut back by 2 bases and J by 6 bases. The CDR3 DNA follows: TGTGCCAGCAGTGAAGGTCCGCAGGGGGATGAAAAACTGTTTTTT. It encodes CASSEGPQGDEKLFF.

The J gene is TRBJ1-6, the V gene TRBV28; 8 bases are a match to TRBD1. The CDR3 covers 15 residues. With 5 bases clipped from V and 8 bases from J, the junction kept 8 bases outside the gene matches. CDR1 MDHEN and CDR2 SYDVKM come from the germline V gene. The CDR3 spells CASSENRGSDSPLHF. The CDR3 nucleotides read TGTGCCAGCAGTGAAAACAGGGGGTCAGATTCACCCCTCCACTTT. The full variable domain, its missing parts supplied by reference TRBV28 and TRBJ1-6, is DVKVTQSSRYLVKRTGEKVFLECVQDMDHENMFWYRQDPGLGLRLIYFSYDVKMKEKGDIPEGYSVSREKKERFSLILESASTNQTSMYLCASSENRGSDSPLHFGNGTRLTVT.

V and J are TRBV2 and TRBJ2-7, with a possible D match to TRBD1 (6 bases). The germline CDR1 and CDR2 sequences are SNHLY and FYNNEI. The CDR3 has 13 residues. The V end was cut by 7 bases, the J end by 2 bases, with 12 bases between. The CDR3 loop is CASTGQFPYEQYF. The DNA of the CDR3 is TGTGCCAGCACTGGACAGTTCCCCTACGAGCAGTACTTC.

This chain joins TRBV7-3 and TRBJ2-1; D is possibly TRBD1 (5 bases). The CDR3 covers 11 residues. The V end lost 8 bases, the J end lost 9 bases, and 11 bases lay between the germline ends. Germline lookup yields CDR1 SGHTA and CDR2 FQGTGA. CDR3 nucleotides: TGTGCCAGCGGGGCCGGGCGTGAGCAGTTCTTC. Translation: CASGAGREQFF.

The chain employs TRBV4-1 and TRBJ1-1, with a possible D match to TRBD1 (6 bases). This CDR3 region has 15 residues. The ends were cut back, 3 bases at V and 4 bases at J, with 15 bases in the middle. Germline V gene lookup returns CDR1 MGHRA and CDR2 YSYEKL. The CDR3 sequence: CASSQLQGRGTEAFF. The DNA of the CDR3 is TGCGCCAGCAGCCAGCTACAGGGTCGGGGCACTGAAGCTTTCTTT.

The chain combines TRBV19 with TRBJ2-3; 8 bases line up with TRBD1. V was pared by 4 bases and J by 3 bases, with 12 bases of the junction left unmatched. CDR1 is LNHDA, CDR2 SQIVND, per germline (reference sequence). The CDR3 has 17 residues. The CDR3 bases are TGTGCCAGTAGTAAATCACGGACAGGGAAGGGGACAGATACGCAGTATTTT. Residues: CASSKSRTGKGTDTQYF.

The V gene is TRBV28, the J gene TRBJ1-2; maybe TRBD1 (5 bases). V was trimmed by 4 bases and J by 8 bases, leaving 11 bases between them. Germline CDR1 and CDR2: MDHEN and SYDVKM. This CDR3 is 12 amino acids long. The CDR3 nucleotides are TGTGCCAGCAGTTCACAAGGGGTCGGCTACACCTTC. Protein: CASSSQGVGYTF.

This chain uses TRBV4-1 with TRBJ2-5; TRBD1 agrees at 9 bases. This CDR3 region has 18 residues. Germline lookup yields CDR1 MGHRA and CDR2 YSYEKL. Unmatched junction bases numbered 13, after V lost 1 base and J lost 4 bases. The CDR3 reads CASSQGGTGYGIGETQYF. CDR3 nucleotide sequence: TGCGCCAGCAGCCAAGGGGGGACAGGGTACGGGATTGGAGAGACCCAGTACTTC.

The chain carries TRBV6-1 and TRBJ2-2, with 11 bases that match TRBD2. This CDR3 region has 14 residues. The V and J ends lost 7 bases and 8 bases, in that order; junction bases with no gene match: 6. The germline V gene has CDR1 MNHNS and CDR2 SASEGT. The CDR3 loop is CASNIAGGPGELFF. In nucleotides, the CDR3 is TGTGCCAGCAATATAGCGGGGGGGCCTGGGGAGCTGTTTTTT.

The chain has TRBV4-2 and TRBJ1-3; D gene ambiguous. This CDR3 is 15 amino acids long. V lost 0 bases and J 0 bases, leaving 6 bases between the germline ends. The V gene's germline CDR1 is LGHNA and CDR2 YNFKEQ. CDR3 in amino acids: CASSQEASSGNTIYF. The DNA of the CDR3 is TGTGCCAGCAGCCAAGAAGCTAGCTCTGGAAACACCATATATTTT.

The CDR3 protein is CASSYTSGGTSSREQYF. The CDR3, as DNA: TGTGCCAGCTCATATACTAGCGGGGGGACCTCGTCTCGCGAGCAGTACTTC. V and J are TRBV18 and TRBJ2-7; 12 bases line up with TRBD2. This CDR3 spans 17 amino acids. The J segment lost 6 bases and the V segment lost 5 bases, leaving 14 bases of the junction unmatched. Germline CDR1 and CDR2: KGHSH and LQKENI.

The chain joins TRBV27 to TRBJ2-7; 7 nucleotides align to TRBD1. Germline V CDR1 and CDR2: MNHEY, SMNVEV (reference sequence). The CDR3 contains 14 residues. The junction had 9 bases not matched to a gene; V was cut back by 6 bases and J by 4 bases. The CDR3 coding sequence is TGTGCCAGCAGGGTCACCGGGACAGAATACGAGCAGTACGTC. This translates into CASRVTGTEYEQYV.

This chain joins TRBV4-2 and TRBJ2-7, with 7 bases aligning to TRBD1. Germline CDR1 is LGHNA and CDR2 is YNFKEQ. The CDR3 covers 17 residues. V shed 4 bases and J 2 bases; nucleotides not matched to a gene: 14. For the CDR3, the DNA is TGTGCCAGCAGCCCTCAAGCCCCCCGGGACAGCACCTACGAGCAGTACTTC. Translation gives CASSPQAPRDSTYEQYF.

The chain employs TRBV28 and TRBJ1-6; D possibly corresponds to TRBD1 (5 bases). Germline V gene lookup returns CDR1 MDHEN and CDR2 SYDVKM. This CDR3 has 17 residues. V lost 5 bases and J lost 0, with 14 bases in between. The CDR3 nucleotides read TGTGCCAGCAGTGCGACAGCCGCGAGCTCCTATAATTCACCCCTCCACTTT. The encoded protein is CASSATAASSYNSPLHF.

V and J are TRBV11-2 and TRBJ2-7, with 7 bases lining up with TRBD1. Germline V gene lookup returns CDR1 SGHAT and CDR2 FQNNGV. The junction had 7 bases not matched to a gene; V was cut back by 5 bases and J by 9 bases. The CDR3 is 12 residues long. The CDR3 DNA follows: TGTGCCAGCAGCGGGGACAGCTCGTGGCAGTACTTC. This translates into CASSGDSSWQYF.

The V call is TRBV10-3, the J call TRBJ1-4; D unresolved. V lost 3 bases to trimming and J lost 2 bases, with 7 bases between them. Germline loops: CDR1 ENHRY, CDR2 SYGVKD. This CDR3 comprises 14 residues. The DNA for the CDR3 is TGTGCCATCAGTGAATCTAGGACTAATGAAAAACTGTTTTTT. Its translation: CAISESRTNEKLFF.

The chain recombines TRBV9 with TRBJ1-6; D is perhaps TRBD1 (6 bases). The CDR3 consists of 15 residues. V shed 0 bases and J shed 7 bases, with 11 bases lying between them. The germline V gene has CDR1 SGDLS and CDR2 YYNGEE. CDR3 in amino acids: CASSVGGRGNSPLHF. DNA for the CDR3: TGTGCCAGCAGCGTAGGCGGCAGGGGCAATTCACCCCTCCACTTT.

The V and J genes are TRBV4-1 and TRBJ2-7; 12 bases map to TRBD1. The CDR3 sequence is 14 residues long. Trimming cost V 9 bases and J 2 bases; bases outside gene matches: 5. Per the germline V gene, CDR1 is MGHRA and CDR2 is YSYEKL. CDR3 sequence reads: CASSGTGGAYEQYF. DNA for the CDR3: TGCGCCAGTTCCGGGACAGGGGGCGCCTACGAGCAGTACTTC.

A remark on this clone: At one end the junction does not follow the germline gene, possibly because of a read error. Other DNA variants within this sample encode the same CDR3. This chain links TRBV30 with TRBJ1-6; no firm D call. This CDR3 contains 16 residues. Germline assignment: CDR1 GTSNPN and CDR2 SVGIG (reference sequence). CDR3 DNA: TGTGCCTGGAGTGTACTCCGGGGTAGATATAATTCACCCCTACACTTT. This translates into CAWSVLRGRYNSPLHF.